These 27 T cell receptor beta chains share one sample of origin, sequenced in a study of cytomegalovirus exposure and HLA in healthy donors. The assay was immunoSEQ multiplex PCR, and TCRdb's table has in-frame clones only and misses some. The table includes about 220,000 clones, around 88% detected once. Sequencing was carried out using PBMCs. The receptor source for this set is a woman aged 18-29 years in good health and CMV-seronegative.

The chain uses TRBV9 and TRBJ2-3, with D possibly TRBD2 on 6 matching bases. The CDR3 has 15 residues. Germline lookup yields CDR1 SGDLS and CDR2 YYNGEE. Trimming left V 0 bases short and J 3 bases short, with 11 bases between. CDR3 region: CASSVVIGGTDTQYF. Written as DNA, the CDR3 is TGTGCCAGCAGCGTAGTAATAGGAGGGACAGATACGCAGTATTTT.

The chain joins TRBV10-3 to TRBJ2-2; the match to TRBD1 covers 10 bases. V shed 6 bases and J 4 bases; nucleotides not matched to a gene: 8. Germline V lookup: CDR1 ENHRY, CDR2 SYGVKD. The CDR3 runs 16 residues. Here the CDR3 reads CAIRARQGAGTGELFF. The CDR3 DNA follows: TGTGCCATCAGGGCCCGACAGGGGGCTGGCACCGGGGAGCTGTTTTTT.

Points on this clone: This specimen includes other DNA sequences encoding the same CDR3. V and J are TRBV5-1 and TRBJ2-3, with a possible D match to TRBD1 (6 bases). The germline CDR1 and CDR2 sequences are SGHRS and YFSETQ. CDR3 length equals 14 residues. V was cut by 0 bases and J by 1 base, with 6 bases left in between. The CDR3 is CASSLEGGTDTQYF. The CDR3 nucleotides read TGCGCCAGCAGCTTGGAGGGGGGCACAGATACGCAGTATTTT.

The chain combines TRBV2 with TRBJ2-3; 9 bases map to TRBD1. This CDR3 region has 15 residues. After removal of 4 bases from V and 4 bases from J, the junction contained 6 bases not matched to a gene. Germline CDR1 and CDR2: SNHLY and FYNNEI. The CDR3 DNA sequence: TGTGCCAGCAGTGTAAACAGGGGGCCGCCAGATACGCAGTATTTT. Its translation: CASSVNRGPPDTQYF.

V gene TRBV10-3 combines with J gene TRBJ2-7, with TRBD2 matching over 8 bases. The J segment lost 2 bases and the V segment lost 6 bases, leaving 12 bases of the junction unmatched. CDR1 and CDR2 (germline): ENHRY, SYGVKD. The CDR3 totals 16 residues. Here the CDR3 DNA reads TGTGCCATCAGCGCGGAGGTCGGAGCGGGGGCCTACGAGCAGTACTTC. It codes for CAISAEVGAGAYEQYF.

The genes are TRBV5-1 and TRBJ2-7, with D maybe TRBD1 (6 bases). Between the trimmed V and J ends, which lost 2 bases and 4 bases, there was a span of 7 bases. The length of the CDR3 is 12 residues. CDR1 is SGHRS and CDR2 is YFSETQ in the germline V gene. The CDR3 nucleotides are TGCGCCAGCAGCTTACAGGGATACGAGCAGTACTTC. This translates into CASSLQGYEQYF.

The CDR3 region has the DNA TGCGCCAGCAACCCTGTGGCAGGGAAACCCCTCGCCTATGGCTACACCTTC. Its translation: CASNPVAGKPLAYGYTF. The chain links TRBV4-3 to TRBJ1-2; TRBD1 might be the D (5 bases). The CDR3 is 17 residues long. Germline values: CDR1 LGHNA, CDR2 YSLEER. With 7 bases removed from V and 4 bases from J, the gap between germline ends came to 25 bases.

The chain combines TRBV4-1 with TRBJ2-7, with TRBD1 matching over 8 bases. Germline V gives CDR1 MGHRA, CDR2 YSYEKL. V trimming: 4 bases; J trimming: 1 base; junction bases outside the gene matches: 6. This CDR3 contains 15 residues. The CDR3 DNA sequence: TGCGCCAGCAGCCCAGGCTACAGGGGGTCCTACGAGCAGTACTTC. Amino acid sequence: CASSPGYRGSYEQYF.

The chain employs TRBV28 and TRBJ2-5, with D unresolved. V shed 4 bases and J shed 10 bases, with 19 bases lying between them. The CDR3 length is 14 residues. Germline V gene lookup returns CDR1 MDHEN and CDR2 SYDVKM. The CDR3 DNA reads TGTGCCAGCAGTTCTCGGTCCCACCCGCGAGGCCAGTACTTC. This encodes CASSSRSHPRGQYF.

V gene TRBV29-1 combines with J gene TRBJ2-3; D is perhaps TRBD2 (6 bases). The germline V and J ends were trimmed by 6 bases and 4 bases, with 17 bases remaining between them. Germline V gene sequence: CDR1 SQVTM, CDR2 ANQGSEA. The CDR3 sequence is 14 residues long. The CDR3 DNA follows: TGCAGCGTACCGGCGGGAAGTAACCCAGATACGCAGTATTTT. The encoded protein is CSVPAGSNPDTQYF.

This chain joins TRBV28 and TRBJ2-7, with a possible D match to TRBD1 (5 bases). V was pared by 10 bases and J by 4 bases, with 17 bases between. The CDR3 runs to 13 residues. Germline loops: CDR1 MDHEN, CDR2 SYDVKM. Here the CDR3 DNA reads TGTGCCATTCAACCAGGGATGGCTTACGAGCAGTACTTC. Protein product: CAIQPGMAYEQYF.

The rearrangement joins TRBV2 to TRBJ1-4; 9 bases are shared with TRBD1. Looked up from germline, CDR1 is SNHLY and CDR2 is FYNNEI. Trimming took 9 bases from V and 0 from J; bases not matched to a gene: 5. The CDR3 is 15 amino acids. CDR3 residues: CASNRGRATNEKLFF. In nucleotides, the CDR3 is TGTGCCAGTAACAGGGGGCGGGCAACTAATGAAAAACTGTTTTTT. The entire variable domain, with the rest obtained from reference TRBV2 and TRBJ1-4, is as follows: EPEVTQTPSHQVTQMGQEVILRCVPISNHLYFYWYRQILGQKVEFLVSFYNNEISEKSEIFDDQFSVERPDGSNFTLKIRSTKLEDSAMYFCASNRGRATNEKLFFGSGTQLSVL.

This clone was seen more than once but under ten times. The chain employs TRBV7-9 and TRBJ1-5; D not certain. The CDR3 loop spans 12 amino acids. Germline V lookup: CDR1 SEHNR, CDR2 FQNEAQ (reference sequence). V was pared by 5 bases and J by 8 bases, with 10 bases between. DNA for the CDR3: TGTGCCAGCAGCATATACGGGGAGCCCCAGCATTTT. It specifies CASSIYGEPQHF.

The rearrangement links TRBV10-3 to TRBJ2-6; 9 bases are shared with TRBD1. The CDR3 is made up of 16 amino acids. CDR1 and CDR2 from the germline V gene are ENHRY and SYGVKD. V dropped 10 bases and J dropped 0; count of bases not matched to a gene: 7. The CDR3 region is CATRTGEPSGANVLTF. CDR3 bases: TGTGCCACCAGGACAGGGGAGCCCTCTGGGGCCAACGTCCTGACTTTC.

V is TRBV11-2 and J is TRBJ1-2; D unresolved. Per germline, CDR1 SGHAT and CDR2 FQNNGV. Trimming took off 5 bases at V and 3 bases at J, with 16 bases between the two ends. There are 15 residues in the CDR3. In nucleotides, the CDR3 is TGTGCCAGCAGCGAGTGGCAGGATAACTACTATGGCTACACCTTC. Translated, it gives CASSEWQDNYYGYTF.

The sample holds one count of this clone. The genes are TRBV7-2 and TRBJ1-1, with unresolved D. Germline V gene lookup returns CDR1 SGHTA and CDR2 FQGNSA. V was clipped by 3 bases and J by 4 bases, with 9 bases between them. The CDR3 runs to 13 residues. The CDR3 here is CASSLEQVTEAFF. CDR3 DNA sequence: TGTGCCAGCAGCTTGGAGCAAGTCACTGAAGCTTTCTTT.

This clone has more than one count but fewer than ten. The chain joins TRBV6-5 to TRBJ1-2; 9 bases map to TRBD1. V shed 4 bases, J shed 5 bases, and the junction held 11 bases outside the gene matches. CDR3 size: 16 residues. Germline CDR1 MNHEY, CDR2 SVGAGI. The CDR3 nucleotides read TGTGCCAGCAGTTTGAGACAGGGGGATAGCGCGTATGGCTACACCTTC. Translating it yields CASSLRQGDSAYGYTF.

This clone turned up a few times. The genes are TRBV2 and TRBJ1-2; 7 nucleotides line up with TRBD1. This CDR3 has 14 residues. The V and J ends lost 5 bases and 7 bases, in that order; junction bases with no gene match: 10. Germline CDR1 SNHLY, CDR2 FYNNEI. The DNA of the CDR3 is TGTGCCAGCAGTCCGCCCAGGGGGAGTGGTGGCTACACCTTC. Translating it yields CASSPPRGSGGYTF.

The V and J genes are TRBV18 and TRBJ2-5; 7 bases map to TRBD2. Germline assignment: CDR1 KGHSH and CDR2 LQKENI. The CDR3 is made up of 13 amino acids. V lost 5 bases and J lost 5; bases outside the gene matches: 5. CDR3 in amino acids: CASSADGGETQYF. The CDR3 DNA reads TGTGCCAGCTCAGCCGACGGGGGGGAGACCCAGTACTTC.

A few counts support this clone. In nucleotides, the CDR3 is TGTGCCAGCAGTTGGGGACAGGGGTCCACCGGGGAGCTGTTTTTT. Translated, it gives CASSWGQGSTGELFF. V gene TRBV27 combines with J gene TRBJ2-2; TRBD1 matches 10 bases. CDR1 is MNHEY, CDR2 SMNVEV, per germline (reference sequence). V shed 4 bases and J 4 bases; nucleotides not matched to a gene: 3. The CDR3 loop spans 15 amino acids.

The rearrangement joins TRBV6-1 to TRBJ2-1; 10 bases map to TRBD2. Unmatched junction bases numbered 7, after V lost 6 bases and J lost 2 bases. Germline-derived CDR1 and CDR2 are MNHNS and SASEGT. The CDR3 length is 16 residues. The chain's CDR3 is CASRETGTSAYNEQFF. The DNA for the CDR3 is TGTGCCAGCAGAGAAACCGGGACTAGCGCCTACAATGAGCAGTTCTTC.

CDR3 protein: CASSPPFVAGRRVLSDTQYF. As DNA, the CDR3 is TGTGCCAGCTCACCACCTTTTGTTGCAGGACGCAGGGTGCTTTCAGATACGCAGTATTTT. The V gene is TRBV18, the J gene TRBJ2-3, with a tentative D call TRBD1 (5 bases). Looked up from germline, CDR1 is KGHSH and CDR2 is LQKENI. V lost 0 bases, J lost 4 bases, and 26 bases lay in between. CDR3 length: 20 amino acids.

V and J are TRBV11-3 and TRBJ2-1; 11 nucleotides match TRBD1. V lost 5 bases and J lost 7; bases outside the gene matches: 13. Germline lookup yields CDR1 SGHNT and CDR2 YENEEA. The CDR3 contains 17 residues. The CDR3 reads CASSTQAGTGGDNEQFF. In DNA, the CDR3 is TGTGCCAGCAGCACCCAAGCCGGGACAGGGGGTGATAATGAGCAGTTCTTC.

CDR3 in amino acids: CASSSPGLGLFF. The CDR3 DNA follows: TGTGCCAGCAGCTCTCCGGGACTCGGGCTGTTTTTT. This chain uses TRBV11-3 with TRBJ2-2; D may be TRBD2 (6 bases). V was shortened by 4 bases and J by 13 bases, with 13 bases between the two germline ends. This CDR3 region has 12 residues. Germline CDR1 and CDR2: SGHNT and YENEEA.

The chain recombines TRBV27 with TRBJ2-7; 7 nucleotides agree with TRBD1. Germline CDR1 is MNHEY and CDR2 is SMNVEV (reference sequence). Losses at the gene ends were 5 bases for V and 1 base for J; bases not matched to a gene: 2. The CDR3 is 13 residues long. CDR3 sequence (DNA): TGTGCCAGCAGTGGACAGGAATCCTACGAGCAGTACTTC. Protein: CASSGQESYEQYF.

The chain combines TRBV28 with TRBJ2-5; 7 positions match TRBD1. This CDR3 contains 17 residues. The V and J ends lost 9 bases and 2 bases, in that order; junction bases with no gene match: 18. Germline loops: CDR1 MDHEN, CDR2 SYDVKM. CDR3 sequence: CASPNPRQGLGQETQYF. The CDR3 nucleotides are TGTGCCAGTCCCAATCCGAGACAGGGATTAGGGCAAGAGACCCAGTACTTC.

The rearrangement uses TRBV30 and TRBJ2-2, with TRBD1 matching 7 bases. The trim removed 5 bases at V and 1 base at J, leaving 7 bases unmatched. The CDR3 contains 15 residues. The germline CDR1 and CDR2 sequences are GTSNPN and SVGIG (reference sequence). CDR3 in amino acids: CAWDQGDQNTGELFF. For the CDR3, the DNA is TGTGCCTGGGACCAGGGGGATCAGAACACCGGGGAGCTGTTTTTT.